This T cell receptor (beta chain) emerged from a study of T cells after yellow fever vaccination. Study as a whole: Some fractions had low cell numbers, and these were prepared with SMART-Seq v4 Ultra Low Input. Study results and limitations: The study noted that FACS-sorted repertoires could contain abundant clonotypes contaminating from the bulk population.

This clonotype was counted between two and nine times. The antigen remains undetermined. Germline CDR1 SGHDN, CDR2 FVKESK. The CDR3 is 15 amino acids. The V segment lost 3 bases and the J segment 6 bases; nucleotides outside the gene matches: 2. They built TCR cDNA with 5'RACE template switching, a step that put in a universal primer site and UMIs. TCRdb re-called the 5' RACE reads through MiXCR, storing one row per CDR3 protein. The data contain about 580,000 distinct CDR3 sequences, around a sixth of them seen just once; the ten biggest clones take up around 15%. Sequenced material: PBMCs, taken around 5 days after the first yellow fever vaccination. J is TRBJ2-1 and V is TRBV14, with TRBD2 matching 13 bases. The clonotype originates from a man between 18 and 35 years old who received the YFV17D yellow fever vaccine. This CDR3 reads CASSQGLAGRNEQFF. The DNA of the CDR3 is TGTGCCAGCAGCCAGGGACTAGCGGGGCGCAATGAGCAGTTCTTC.